This TCR beta chain was captured by sequencing in a study of shared clonotypes between healthy human individuals. With regard to this clone: What it binds is not known.

Findings and caveats of the study: Non-shared clonotypes had lower generation probabilities than those shared by all four donors.

V gave up 3 bases and J gave up 6 bases; unmatched junction bases: 5. Germline V gives CDR1 WSHSY, CDR2 SAAADI. This CDR3 contains 14 residues. Cells designated naive CD8 were CD45RO-negative and were positively selected for CCR7, with terminally differentiated effector memory CD45RA+ cells excluded. Some clones are missing from TCRdb's copy, which holds only in-frame ones; the method was immunoSEQ multiplex PCR. In the table there are about 2.2 million clones, just over 90% of which are singletons. The source is a man aged 18 to 30 in good health. Some clones in this sample may be carry-over from other donors' samples. The rearrangement links TRBV10-2 to TRBJ1-5; 7 positions match TRBD1. Material: naive CD8+ T cells from PBMCs. The CDR3 DNA reads as TGCGCCAGCAGTGACAGGGGGTCTTTTCAGCCCCAGCATTTT. Residues: CASSDRGSFQPQHF.